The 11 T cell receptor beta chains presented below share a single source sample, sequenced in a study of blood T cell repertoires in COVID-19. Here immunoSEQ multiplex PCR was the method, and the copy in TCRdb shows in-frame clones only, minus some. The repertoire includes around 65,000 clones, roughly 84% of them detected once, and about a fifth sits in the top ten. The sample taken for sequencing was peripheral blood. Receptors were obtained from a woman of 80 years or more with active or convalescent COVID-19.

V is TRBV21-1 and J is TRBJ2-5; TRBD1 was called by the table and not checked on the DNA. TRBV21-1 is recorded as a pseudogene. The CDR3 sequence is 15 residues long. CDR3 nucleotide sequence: TGTGCCAGCAGCACATTTCGGAGGGGGCAGGTGACCCAGTACTTC. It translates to CASSTFRRGQVTQYF.

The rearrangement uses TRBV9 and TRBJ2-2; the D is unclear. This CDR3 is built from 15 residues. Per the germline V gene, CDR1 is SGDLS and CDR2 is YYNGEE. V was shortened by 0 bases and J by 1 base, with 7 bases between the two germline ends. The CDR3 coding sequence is TGTGCCAGCAGCGTAGACTCTCTGAACACCGGGGAGCTGTTTTTT. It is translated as CASSVDSLNTGELFF.

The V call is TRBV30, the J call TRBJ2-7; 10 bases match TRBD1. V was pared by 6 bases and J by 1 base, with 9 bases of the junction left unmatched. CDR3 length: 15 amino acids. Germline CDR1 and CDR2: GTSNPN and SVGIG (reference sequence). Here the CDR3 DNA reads TGTGCCTGTGTTCCGGGACAGGGGTTTTCCTACGAGCAGTACTTC. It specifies CACVPGQGFSYEQYF.

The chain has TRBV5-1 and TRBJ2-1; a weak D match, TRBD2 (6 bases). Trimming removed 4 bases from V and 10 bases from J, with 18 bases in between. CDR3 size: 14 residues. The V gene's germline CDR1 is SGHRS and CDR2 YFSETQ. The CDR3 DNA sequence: TGCGCCAGCAGCAGTCTCGCGGGCGGGACCGAGCAGTTCTTC. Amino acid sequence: CASSSLAGGTEQFF.

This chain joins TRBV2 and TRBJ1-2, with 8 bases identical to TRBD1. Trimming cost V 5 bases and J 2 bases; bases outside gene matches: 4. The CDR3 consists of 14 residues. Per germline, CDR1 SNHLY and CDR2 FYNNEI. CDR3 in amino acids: CASSRDRSNYGYTF. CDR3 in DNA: TGTGCCAGCAGTCGGGACAGGTCAAACTATGGCTACACCTTC.

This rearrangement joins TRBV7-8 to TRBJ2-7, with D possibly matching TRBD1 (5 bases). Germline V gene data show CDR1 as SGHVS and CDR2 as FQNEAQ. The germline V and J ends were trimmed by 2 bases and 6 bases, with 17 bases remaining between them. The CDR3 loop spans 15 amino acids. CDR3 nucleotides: TGTGCCAGCAGCTTAATGGGTCAGGGTATTGGCGAGCAGTACTTC. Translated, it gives CASSLMGQGIGEQYF.

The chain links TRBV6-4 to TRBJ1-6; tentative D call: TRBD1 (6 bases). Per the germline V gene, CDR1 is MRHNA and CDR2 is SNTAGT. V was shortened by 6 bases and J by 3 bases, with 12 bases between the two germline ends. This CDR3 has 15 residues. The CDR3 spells CASRADSNYNSPLHF. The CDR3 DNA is TGTGCCAGCAGGGCGGACAGTAACTATAATTCACCCCTCCACTTT.

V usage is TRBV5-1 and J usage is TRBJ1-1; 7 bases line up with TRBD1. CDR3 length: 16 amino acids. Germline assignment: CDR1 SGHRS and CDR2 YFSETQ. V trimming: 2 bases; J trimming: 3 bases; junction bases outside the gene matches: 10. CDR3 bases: TGCGCCAGCAGCTTTCTACAGGGGACCTCTTACACTGAAGCTTTCTTT. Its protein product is CASSFLQGTSYTEAFF.

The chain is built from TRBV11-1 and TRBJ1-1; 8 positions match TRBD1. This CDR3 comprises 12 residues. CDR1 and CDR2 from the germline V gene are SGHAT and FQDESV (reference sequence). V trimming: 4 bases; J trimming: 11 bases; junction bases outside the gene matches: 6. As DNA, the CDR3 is TGTGCCAGCAGCTACAGGGGGGCGAGCGCTTTCTTT. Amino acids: CASSYRGASAFF.

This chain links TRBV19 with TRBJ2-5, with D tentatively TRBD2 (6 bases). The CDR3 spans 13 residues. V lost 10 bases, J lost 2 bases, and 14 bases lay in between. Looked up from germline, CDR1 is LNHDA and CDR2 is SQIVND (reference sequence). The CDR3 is CATALAQQETQYF. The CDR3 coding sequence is TGTGCCACCGCCCTAGCGCAACAAGAGACCCAGTACTTC. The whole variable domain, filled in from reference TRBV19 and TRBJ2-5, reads DGGITQSPKYLFRKEGQNVTLSCEQNLNHDAMYWYRQDPGQGLRLIYYSQIVNDFQKGDIAEGYSVSREKKESFPLTVTSAQKNPTAFYLCATALAQQETQYFGPGTRLLVL.

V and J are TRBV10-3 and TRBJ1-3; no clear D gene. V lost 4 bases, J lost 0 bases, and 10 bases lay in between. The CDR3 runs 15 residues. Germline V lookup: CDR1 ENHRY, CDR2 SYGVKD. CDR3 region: CAISASRGSGNTIYF. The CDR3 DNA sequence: TGTGCCATCAGTGCGTCCCGGGGCTCTGGAAACACCATATATTTT.